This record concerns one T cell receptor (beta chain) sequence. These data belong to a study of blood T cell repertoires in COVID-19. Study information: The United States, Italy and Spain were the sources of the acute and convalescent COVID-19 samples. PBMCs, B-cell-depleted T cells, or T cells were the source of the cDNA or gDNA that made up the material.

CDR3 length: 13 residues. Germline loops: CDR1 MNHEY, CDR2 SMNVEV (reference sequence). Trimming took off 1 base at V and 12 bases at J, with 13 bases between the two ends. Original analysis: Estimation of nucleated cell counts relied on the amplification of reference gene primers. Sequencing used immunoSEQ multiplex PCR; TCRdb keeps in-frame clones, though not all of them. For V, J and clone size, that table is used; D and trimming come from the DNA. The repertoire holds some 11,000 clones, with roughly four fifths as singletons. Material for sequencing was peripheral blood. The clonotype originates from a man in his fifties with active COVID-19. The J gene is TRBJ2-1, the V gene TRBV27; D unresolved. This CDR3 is CASSLLVGSGQFF. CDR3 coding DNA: TGTGCCAGCAGTTTATTAGTTGGTTCGGGGCAGTTCTTC.